This TCR beta chain was sequenced for a study of blood T cell repertoires in COVID-19. V was cut by 1 base and J by 0 bases, with 4 bases left in between. Germline CDR1 SNHLY, CDR2 FYNNEI. This CDR3 contains 15 residues. Produced via immunoSEQ multiplex PCR; TCRdb's table is partial and in-frame only. The sample holds some 320,000 clones; under 95% are singletons and the top ten take around 2.6%. The sequence came from a man in his fifties or sixties who had recovered from COVID-19. The sequenced material came from PBMCs or T cells enriched from blood (not recorded which). The rearrangement uses TRBV2 and TRBJ1-6; D uncertain. The DNA for the CDR3 is TGTGCCAGCAGTGAAGAGAGCTCCTATAATTCACCCCTCCACTTT. This gives the protein CASSEESSYNSPLHF.